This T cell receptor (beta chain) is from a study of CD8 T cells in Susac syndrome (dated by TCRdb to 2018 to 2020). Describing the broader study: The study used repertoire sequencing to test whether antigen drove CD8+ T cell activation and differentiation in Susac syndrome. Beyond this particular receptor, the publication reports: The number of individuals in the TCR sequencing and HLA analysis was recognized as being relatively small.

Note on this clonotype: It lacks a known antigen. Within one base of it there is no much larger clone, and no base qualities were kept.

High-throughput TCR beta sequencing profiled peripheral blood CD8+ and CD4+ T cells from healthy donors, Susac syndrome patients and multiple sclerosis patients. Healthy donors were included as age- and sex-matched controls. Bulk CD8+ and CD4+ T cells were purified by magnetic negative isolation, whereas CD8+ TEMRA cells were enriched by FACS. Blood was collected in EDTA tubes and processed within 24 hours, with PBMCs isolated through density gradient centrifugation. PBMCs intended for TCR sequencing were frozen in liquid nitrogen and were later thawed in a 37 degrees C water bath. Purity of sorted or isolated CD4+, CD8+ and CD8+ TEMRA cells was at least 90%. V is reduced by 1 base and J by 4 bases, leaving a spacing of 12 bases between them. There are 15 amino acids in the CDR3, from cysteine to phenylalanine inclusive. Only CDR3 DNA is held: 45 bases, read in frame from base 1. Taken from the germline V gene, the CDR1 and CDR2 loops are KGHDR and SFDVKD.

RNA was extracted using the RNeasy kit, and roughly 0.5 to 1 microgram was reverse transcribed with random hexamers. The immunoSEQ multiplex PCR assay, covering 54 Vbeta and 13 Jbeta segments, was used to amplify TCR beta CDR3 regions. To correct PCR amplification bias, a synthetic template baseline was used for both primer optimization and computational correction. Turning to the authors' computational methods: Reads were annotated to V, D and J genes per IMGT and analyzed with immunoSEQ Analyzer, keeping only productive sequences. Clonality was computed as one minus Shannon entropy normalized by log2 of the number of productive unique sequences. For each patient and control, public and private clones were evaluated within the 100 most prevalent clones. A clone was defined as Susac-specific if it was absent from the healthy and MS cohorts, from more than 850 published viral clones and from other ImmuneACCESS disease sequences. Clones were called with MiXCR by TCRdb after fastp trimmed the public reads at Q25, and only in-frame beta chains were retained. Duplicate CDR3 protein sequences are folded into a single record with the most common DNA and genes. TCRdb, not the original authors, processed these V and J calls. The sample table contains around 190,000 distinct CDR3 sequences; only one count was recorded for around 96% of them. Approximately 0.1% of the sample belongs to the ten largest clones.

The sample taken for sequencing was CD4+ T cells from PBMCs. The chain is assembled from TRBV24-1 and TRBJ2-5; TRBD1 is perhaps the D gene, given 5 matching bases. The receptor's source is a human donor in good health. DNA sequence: TGTGCCACCAGTGATTTTTCAGGGTCCCGAGAGACCCAGTACTTC. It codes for CATSDFSGSRETQYF.